These 8 T cell receptor beta chains came from one sample sequenced in a study of CD8 T cells in ankylosing spondylitis. These receptors lack a known antigen. One entry per CDR3 protein results from TCRdb running MiXCR on the 5' RACE reads. The sample comprises more than 300,000 distinct CDR3 sequences, 7.5% to 9% of which are singletons, and about 15% rests with the top ten. Points from the study as a whole: Seemingly distinctive of ankylosing spondylitis blood was a TCR beta motif formed by eight highly homologous variants.

Sequenced sample: blood, either unsorted or a sorted T cell fraction (not recorded which). The source of these receptors is a male donor with ankylosing spondylitis.

This clonotype has a count of ten or more. The rearrangement links TRBV5-1 to TRBJ1-4; D unresolved. Germline assignment: CDR1 SGHRS and CDR2 YFSETQ. This CDR3 contains 14 residues. Trimming took off 0 bases at V and 0 bases at J, with 3 bases between the two ends. This CDR3 reads CASSLESTNEKLFF. Here the CDR3 DNA reads TGCGCCAGCAGCTTGGAATCAACTAATGAAAAACTGTTTTTT.

The sample holds a few counts of this clonotype. V gene TRBV28 combines with J gene TRBJ2-7; a weak D match, TRBD1 (7 bases). Trimming cost V 0 bases and J 4 bases, with 13 bases left between them. The length of the CDR3 is 15 residues. Germline CDR1 is MDHEN and CDR2 is SYDVKM. The CDR3 nucleotides read TGTGCCAGCAGTTTATGGCAGGGGGGAAGTTACGAGCAGTACTTC. Protein: CASSLWQGGSYEQYF.

This rearrangement joins TRBV5-1 to TRBJ1-4; D is undetermined. Germline-derived CDR1 and CDR2 are SGHRS and YFSETQ. The CDR3 extends over 16 amino acids. The ends were cut back, 4 bases at V and 7 bases at J, with 20 bases in the middle. CDR3 in DNA: TGCGCCAGCAGCCGGTCCGCAACCCCAACGGCTGAAAAACTGTTTTTT. It encodes CASSRSATPTAEKLFF.

In its sample, this clonotype was seen many times. V is TRBV29-1 and J is TRBJ2-1; D might be TRBD1 (6 bases). The CDR3 spans 12 residues. Germline V lookup: CDR1 SQVTM, CDR2 ANQGSEA. V dropped 3 bases and J dropped 8 bases, with 11 bases sitting between them. CDR3 coding DNA: TGCAGCGTTGAGGGCACAGGGTATGAGCAGTTCTTC. As protein: CSVEGTGYEQFF.

The rearrangement links TRBV11-3 to TRBJ2-1; the match to TRBD1 covers 8 bases. The CDR3 totals 16 residues. Trimming at V came to 3 bases and at J to 9 bases, leaving 13 bases not matched to a gene. Germline lookup yields CDR1 SGHNT and CDR2 YENEEA. The CDR3 is CASSFIGTGAVSEQFF. The CDR3 DNA is TGTGCCAGCAGCTTCATCGGGACAGGAGCCGTCAGTGAGCAGTTCTTC.

There are a few counts of this clonotype. The CDR3 nucleotides read TGCAGCGTTGCGCCGGGAGCCTCTGAGACCCAGTACTTC. Its protein is CSVAPGASETQYF. The J gene is TRBJ2-5, the V gene TRBV29-1, with D tentatively TRBD2 (6 bases). Germline loops: CDR1 SQVTM, CDR2 ANQGSEA. The germline V and J ends were trimmed by 4 bases and 5 bases, with 14 bases remaining between them. The CDR3 covers 13 residues.

Only a few counts were recorded for this clonotype. The chain combines TRBV5-1 with TRBJ2-7, with D unclear. This CDR3 contains 17 residues. CDR1 is SGHRS, CDR2 YFSETQ, per germline. Trimming shortened V by 0 bases and J by 0 bases, and 16 bases separated the two germline ends. The CDR3 loop is CASSLAAIGQTSYEQYF. CDR3 nucleotides: TGCGCCAGCAGCTTGGCTGCTATCGGCCAGACCTCCTACGAGCAGTACTTC. The full variable domain, its missing parts supplied by reference TRBV5-1 and TRBJ2-7, is KAGVTQTPRYLIKTRGQQVTLSCSPISGHRSVSWYQQTPGQGLQFLFEYFSETQRNKGNFPGRFSGRQFSNSRSEMNVSTLELGDSALYLCASSLAAIGQTSYEQYFGPGTRLTVT.

The sample holds many counts of this clonotype. This chain links TRBV5-1 with TRBJ2-3, with TRBD1 identical over 7 bases. The CDR3 contains 15 residues. Trimming removed 0 bases from V and 4 bases from J; junction bases left unmatched: 5. Germline CDR1 reads SGHRS; CDR2 reads YFSETQ. DNA of the CDR3: TGCGCCAGCAGCTTGGTGGGTCAGGGGGCAGATACGCAGTATTTT. The encoded protein is CASSLVGQGADTQYF.